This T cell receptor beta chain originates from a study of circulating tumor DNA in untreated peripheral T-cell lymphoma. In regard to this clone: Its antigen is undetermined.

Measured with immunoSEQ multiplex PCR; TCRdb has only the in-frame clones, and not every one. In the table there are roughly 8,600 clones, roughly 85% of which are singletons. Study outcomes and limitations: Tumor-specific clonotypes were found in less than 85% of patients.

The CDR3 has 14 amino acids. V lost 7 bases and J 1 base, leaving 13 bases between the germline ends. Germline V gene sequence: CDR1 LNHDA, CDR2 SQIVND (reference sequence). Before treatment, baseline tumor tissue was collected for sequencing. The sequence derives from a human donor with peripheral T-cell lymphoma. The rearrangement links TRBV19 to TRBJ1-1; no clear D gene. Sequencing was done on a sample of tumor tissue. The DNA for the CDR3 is TGTGCCAGTAAGATTGGATCATGGAACACTGAAGCTTTCTTT. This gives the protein CASKIGSWNTEAFF.